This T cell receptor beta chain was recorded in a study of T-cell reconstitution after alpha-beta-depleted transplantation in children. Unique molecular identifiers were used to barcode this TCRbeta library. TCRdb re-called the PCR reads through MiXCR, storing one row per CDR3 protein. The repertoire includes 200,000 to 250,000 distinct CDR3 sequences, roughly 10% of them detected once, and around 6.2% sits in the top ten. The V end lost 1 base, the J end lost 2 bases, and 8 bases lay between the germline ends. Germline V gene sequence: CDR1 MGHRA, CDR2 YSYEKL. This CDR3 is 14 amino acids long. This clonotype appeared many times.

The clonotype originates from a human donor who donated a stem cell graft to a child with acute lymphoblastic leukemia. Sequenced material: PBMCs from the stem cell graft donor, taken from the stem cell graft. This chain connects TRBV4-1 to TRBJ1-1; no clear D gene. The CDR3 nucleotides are TGCGCCAGCAGCCAAGGGACGGACAACACTGAAGCTTTCTTT. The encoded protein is CASSQGTDNTEAFF.